This TCR beta chain was sequenced for a study of blood T cell repertoires in COVID-19. The wider study: COVID-19 samples collected from the United States, Italy and Spain covered acute and convalescent phases. Nucleic acid was either cDNA or gDNA, and it came from T cells, B-cell-depleted T cells, or PBMCs.

Per the authors' pipeline: Cell counts per sample came from amplifying reference gene primers. Data came from immunoSEQ multiplex PCR; TCRdb stores just in-frame clones and leaves some out. The V and J calls and the clone size are those of that table, but D and trimming were determined from the DNA. The sample lists 200,000 to 250,000 clones, about 88% occurring once. The CDR3 consists of 14 residues. V was clipped by 6 bases and J by 7 bases; unmatched bases: 9. In germline, CDR1 is ENHRY, CDR2 SYGVKD. This sequence originates from a woman between 40 and 55 years old who had recovered from COVID-19. Sequencing used peripheral blood. The genes are TRBV10-3 and TRBJ1-1; 9 bases match TRBD1. The CDR3 loop reads CAIRLTGQGGEAFF. CDR3 bases: TGTGCCATCAGGCTCACGGGACAGGGCGGTGAAGCTTTCTTT.